This TCR beta chain appears in the sequencing data of a study of blood T cell repertoires in COVID-19 (dated by TCRdb to 2020 to 2021). Background on the whole study: Collaborator samples came from the United States, Italy and Spain and covered acute and convalescent phases of COVID-19. Deeply sampled blood TCRbeta repertoires from subjects exposed to, actively infected with, or recovered from COVID-19 were included in the dataset. The prospective study material was composed of cDNA or gDNA derived from T cells, B-cell-depleted T cells, or PBMCs. The sample metadata nearly always contained a de-identified subject ID, COVID-19 status, age in years and sex. The samples were drawn from the first 160 participants of the ongoing ImmuneRACE study and from roughly 1,300 subjects provided by 6 global collaborators. Where available, HLA class I and class II types were obtained from metadata supplied by the sample provider rather than from assay-based typing. The repertoires were released in a freely available public database intended as a resource for research on the immune response to SARS-CoV-2.

This clone was counted at least ten times. No cognate antigen has been identified for it. No much larger clonotype is one base removed from it; base qualities were not supplied. TCRbeta CDR3 regions were amplified from genomic DNA using the immunoSEQ Assay, a bias-controlled multiplex PCR. The study's own analysis went as follows. The number of nucleated cells in each sample was estimated from the amplification of reference gene primers within the assay. Sequence reads were collapsed and filtered to measure the absolute abundance of every unique TCRbeta CDR3 rearrangement. Productive Simpson clonality was computed per sample as the square root of Simpson's diversity index over productive rearrangements. TCRdb re-hosts the immuneACCESS table, in-frame sequences only. Its copies lack some clones; in the studies checked, an unresolved V gene accounts for under half of them, and the cause for the rest is not known. V, J and clone size were drawn from that table, and D and trimming were deduced from the DNA. The sample profile shows about 68,000 clones; approximately 85% of them were found once. The ten biggest clones cover around 23% of the sample.

The CDR3 has 11 amino acids, counting the end cysteine and phenylalanine. Only CDR3 DNA remains: 33 bases, in frame from the first base. Trimming costs V 4 bases and J 1 base, and their ends lie 5 bases apart. The CDR1 and CDR2 encoded by the germline V gene are SQVTM and ANQGSEA. Collaborating institutions collected whole blood in K2EDTA tubes following their own protocols. For TCRbeta analysis, collaborators shipped samples as frozen whole blood, isolated PBMCs, or DNA extracted from either of those sample types. Summary of the overall study and its limitations: The quantity of clinical and demographic metadata differed by source and by participant and was supplied without curation.

The sample taken for sequencing was peripheral blood. The chain is encoded by TRBV29-1 joined to TRBJ2-7; no D gene call is confident. The receptor comes from a man between 50 and 59 years old with acute or convalescent COVID-19. The DNA sequence reads TGCAGCGTTGGTGAGTCCTACGAGCAGTACTTC. It specifies CSVGESYEQYF.